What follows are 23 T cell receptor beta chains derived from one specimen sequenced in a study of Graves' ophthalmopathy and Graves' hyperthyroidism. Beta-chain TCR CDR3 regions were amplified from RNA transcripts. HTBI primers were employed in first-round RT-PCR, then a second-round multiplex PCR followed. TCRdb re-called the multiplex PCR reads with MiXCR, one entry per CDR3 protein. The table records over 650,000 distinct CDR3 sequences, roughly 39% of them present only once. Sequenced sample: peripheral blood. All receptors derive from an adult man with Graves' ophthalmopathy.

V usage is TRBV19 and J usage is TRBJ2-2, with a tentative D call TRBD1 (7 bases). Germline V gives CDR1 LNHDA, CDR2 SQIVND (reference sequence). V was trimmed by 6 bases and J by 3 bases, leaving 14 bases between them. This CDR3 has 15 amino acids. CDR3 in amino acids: CASSAGQTYTGELFF. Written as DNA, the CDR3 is TGTGCCAGTAGCGCGGGACAGACTTACACCGGGGAGCTGTTTTTT.

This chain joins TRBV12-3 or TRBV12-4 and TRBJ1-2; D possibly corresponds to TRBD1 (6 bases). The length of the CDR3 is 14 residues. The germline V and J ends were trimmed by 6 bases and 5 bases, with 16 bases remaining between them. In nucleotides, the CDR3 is TGTGCCAGCAGGGGACGGACAGTCTTGTATGGCTACACCTTC. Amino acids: CASRGRTVLYGYTF.

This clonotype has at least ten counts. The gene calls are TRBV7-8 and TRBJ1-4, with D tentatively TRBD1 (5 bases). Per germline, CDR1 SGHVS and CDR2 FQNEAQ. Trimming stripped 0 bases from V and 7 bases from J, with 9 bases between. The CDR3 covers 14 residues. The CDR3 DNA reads TGTGCCAGCAGCTTAGCATTTGGGGCTGAAAAACTGTTTTTT. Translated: CASSLAFGAEKLFF.

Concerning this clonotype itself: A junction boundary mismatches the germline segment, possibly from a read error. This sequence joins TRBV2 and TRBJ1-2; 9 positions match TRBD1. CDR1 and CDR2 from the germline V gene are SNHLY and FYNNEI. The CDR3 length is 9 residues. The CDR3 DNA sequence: TGTGCCAGCAGCGGACAGGGGTCTTTC. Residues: CASSGQGSF.

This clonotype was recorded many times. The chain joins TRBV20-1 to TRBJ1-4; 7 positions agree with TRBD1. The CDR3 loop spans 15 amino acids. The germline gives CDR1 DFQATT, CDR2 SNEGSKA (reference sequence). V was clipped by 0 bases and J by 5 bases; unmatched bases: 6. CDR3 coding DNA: TGCAGTGCTAGAGATGGGGAGACAGGGAATGAAAAACTGTTTTTT. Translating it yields CSARDGETGNEKLFF.

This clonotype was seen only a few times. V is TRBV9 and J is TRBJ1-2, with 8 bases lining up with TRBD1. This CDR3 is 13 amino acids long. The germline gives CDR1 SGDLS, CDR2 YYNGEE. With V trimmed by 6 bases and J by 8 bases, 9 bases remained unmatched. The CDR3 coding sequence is TGTGCCAGCAAACACTCAGGGGGCTCCGGCTACACCTTC. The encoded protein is CASKHSGGSGYTF. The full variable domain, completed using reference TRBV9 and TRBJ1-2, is DSGVTQTPKHLITATGQRVTLRCSPRSGDLSVYWYQQSLDQGLQFLIQYYNGEERAKGNILERFSAQQFPDLHSELNLSSLELGDSALYFCASKHSGGSGYTFGSGTRLTVV.

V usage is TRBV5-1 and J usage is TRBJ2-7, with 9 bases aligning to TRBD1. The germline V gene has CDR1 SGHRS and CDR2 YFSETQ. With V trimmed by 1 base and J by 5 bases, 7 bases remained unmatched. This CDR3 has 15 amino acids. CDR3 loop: CASSLHGTGFNEQYF. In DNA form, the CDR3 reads TGCGCCAGCAGCTTGCACGGGACAGGGTTCAACGAGCAGTACTTC.

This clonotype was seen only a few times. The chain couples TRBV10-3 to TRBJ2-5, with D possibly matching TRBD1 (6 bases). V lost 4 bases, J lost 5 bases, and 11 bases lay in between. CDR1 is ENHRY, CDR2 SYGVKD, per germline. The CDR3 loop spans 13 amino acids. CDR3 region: CAISVGQFETQYF. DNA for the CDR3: TGTGCCATCAGTGTTGGACAGTTCGAGACCCAGTACTTC.

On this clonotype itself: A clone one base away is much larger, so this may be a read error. Here the CDR3 DNA reads TGTGCCATCAGAAAGGTCTGGGGGAACACTGAAGCTTTCTTT. It translates to CAIRKVWGNTEAFF. The rearrangement joins TRBV10-3 to TRBJ1-1; D unclear. The length of the CDR3 is 14 residues. CDR1 is ENHRY, CDR2 SYGVKD, per germline. Trimming left V 6 bases short and J 1 base short, with 12 bases between.

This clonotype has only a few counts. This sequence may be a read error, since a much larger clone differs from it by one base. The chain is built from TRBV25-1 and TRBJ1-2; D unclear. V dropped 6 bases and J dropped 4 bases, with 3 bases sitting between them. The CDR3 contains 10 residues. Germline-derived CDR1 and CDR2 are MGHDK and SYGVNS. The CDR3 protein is CASRSYGYTF. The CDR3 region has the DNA TGTGCCAGCAGATCCTATGGCTACACCTTC.

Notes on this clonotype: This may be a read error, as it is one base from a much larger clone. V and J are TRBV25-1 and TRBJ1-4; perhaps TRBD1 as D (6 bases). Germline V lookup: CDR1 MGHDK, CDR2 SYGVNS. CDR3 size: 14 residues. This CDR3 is CASSLSQGSAKQFF. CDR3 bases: TGTGCCAGCAGTTTATCACAGGGATCAGCAAAACAGTTTTTT.

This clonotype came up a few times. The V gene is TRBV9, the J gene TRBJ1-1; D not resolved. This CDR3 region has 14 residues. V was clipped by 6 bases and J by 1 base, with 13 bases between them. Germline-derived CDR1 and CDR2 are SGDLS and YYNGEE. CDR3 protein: CASTPRAQNTEAFF. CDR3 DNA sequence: TGTGCCAGCACTCCCCGGGCCCAGAACACTGAAGCTTTCTTT.

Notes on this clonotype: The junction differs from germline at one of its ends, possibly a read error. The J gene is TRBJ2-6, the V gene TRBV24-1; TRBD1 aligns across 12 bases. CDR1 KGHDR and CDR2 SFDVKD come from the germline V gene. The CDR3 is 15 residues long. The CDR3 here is CATSDPGQGANVLTF. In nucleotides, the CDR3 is TGTGCCACCAGTGATCCGGGACAGGGGGCGAACGTCCTGACTTTC.

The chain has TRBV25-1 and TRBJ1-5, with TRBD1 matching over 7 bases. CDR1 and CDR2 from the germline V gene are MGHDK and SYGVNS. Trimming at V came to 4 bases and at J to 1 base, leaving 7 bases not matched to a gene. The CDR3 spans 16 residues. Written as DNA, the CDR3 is TGTGCCAGCAGTGGGCAACAGGGGTCGAGCAATCAGCCCCAGCATTTT. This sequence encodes CASSGQQGSSNQPQHF.

CDR3 region: CSASLAGHRMVETQYF. The CDR3 DNA follows: TGCAGTGCTAGTCTAGCGGGCCATAGGATGGTAGAGACCCAGTACTTC. The rearrangement links TRBV20-1 to TRBJ2-5, with TRBD2 matching over 8 bases. CDR1 and CDR2 from the germline V gene are DFQATT and SNEGSKA (reference sequence). Trimming cost V 3 bases and J 4 bases; bases outside gene matches: 13. The CDR3 length is 16 residues.

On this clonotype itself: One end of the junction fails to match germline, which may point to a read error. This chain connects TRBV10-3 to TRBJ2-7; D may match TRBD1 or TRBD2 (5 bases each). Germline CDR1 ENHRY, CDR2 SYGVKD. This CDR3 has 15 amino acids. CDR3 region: CAISDRAGNTGELYF. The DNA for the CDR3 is TGTGCCATCAGTGACCGGGCAGGGAACACCGGGGAGCTGTACTTC.

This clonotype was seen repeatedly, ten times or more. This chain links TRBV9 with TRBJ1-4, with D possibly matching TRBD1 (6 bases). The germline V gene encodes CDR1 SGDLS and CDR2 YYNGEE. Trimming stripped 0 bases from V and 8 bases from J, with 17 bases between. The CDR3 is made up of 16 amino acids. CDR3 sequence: CASSVGVGRGTEKLFF. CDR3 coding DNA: TGTGCCAGCAGCGTAGGTGTCGGACGGGGGACAGAAAAACTGTTTTTT.

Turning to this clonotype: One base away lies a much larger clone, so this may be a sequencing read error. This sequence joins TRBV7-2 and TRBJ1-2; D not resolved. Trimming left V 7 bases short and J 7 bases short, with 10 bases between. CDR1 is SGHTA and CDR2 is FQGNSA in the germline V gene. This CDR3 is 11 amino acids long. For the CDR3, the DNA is TGTGCCAGCAACTTGAGTAGTGGCTACACCTTC. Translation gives CASNLSSGYTF.

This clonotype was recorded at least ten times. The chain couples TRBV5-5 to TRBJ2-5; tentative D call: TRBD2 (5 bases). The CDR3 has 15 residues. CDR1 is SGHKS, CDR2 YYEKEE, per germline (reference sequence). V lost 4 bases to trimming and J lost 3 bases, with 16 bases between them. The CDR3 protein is CASSHLRGGEETQYF. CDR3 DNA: TGTGCCAGCAGCCACCTCCGGGGTGGGGAAGAGACCCAGTACTTC.

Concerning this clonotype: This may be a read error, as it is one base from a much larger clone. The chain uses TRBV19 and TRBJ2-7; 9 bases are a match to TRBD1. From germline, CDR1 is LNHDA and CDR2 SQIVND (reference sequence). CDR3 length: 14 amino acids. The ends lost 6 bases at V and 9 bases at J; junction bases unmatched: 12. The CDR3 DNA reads TGTGCCAGTAGCCCGGGACAGGGAAGACGCGGGCAGTACTTC. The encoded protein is CASSPGQGRRGQYF.

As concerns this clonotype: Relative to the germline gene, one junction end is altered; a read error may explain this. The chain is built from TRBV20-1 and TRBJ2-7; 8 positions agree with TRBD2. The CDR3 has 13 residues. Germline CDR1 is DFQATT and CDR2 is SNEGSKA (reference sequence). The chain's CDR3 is CSARTSDSYGQYF. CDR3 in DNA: TGCAGTGCTAGGACTAGCGACTCCTACGGGCAGTACTTC.

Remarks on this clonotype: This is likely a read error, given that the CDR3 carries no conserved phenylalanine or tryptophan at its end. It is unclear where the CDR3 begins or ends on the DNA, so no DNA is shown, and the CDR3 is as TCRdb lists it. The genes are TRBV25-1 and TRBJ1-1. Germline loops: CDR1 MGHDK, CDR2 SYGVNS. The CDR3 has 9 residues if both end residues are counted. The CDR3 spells CASSGTAFS.

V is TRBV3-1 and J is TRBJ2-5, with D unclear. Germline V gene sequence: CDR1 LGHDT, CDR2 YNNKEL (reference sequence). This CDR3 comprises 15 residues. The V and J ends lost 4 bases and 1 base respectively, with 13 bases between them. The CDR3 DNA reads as TGTGCCAGCAGCCTACTAACGGAATTCCAAGAGACCCAGTACTTC. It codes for CASSLLTEFQETQYF.